A single TCR beta chain is shown here with its context. No antigen is known for it. The germline gives CDR1 WNHNN, CDR2 SYGVQD (reference sequence). The length of the CDR3 is 16 residues. The J segment lost 6 bases and the V segment lost 3 bases, leaving 12 bases of the junction unmatched. Assay execution took place at the deep level. In the authors' workflow: Filtering differed since immunoSEQ provided only junctions, with no quality scores. TCRdb keeps only in-frame clones here, not all; method: immunoSEQ multiplex PCR. V and J calls and clone size come straight from that table; D and trimming were deduced from the DNA. This sample carries roughly 450,000 clones, approximately 85% of them seen once, and the ten largest clones take over 10%. Each unsorted sample relied on about 100 million PBMCs as its source of genomic DNA. This sample was included in a study of shared clonotypes between healthy human individuals.

Study results and limitations: Tissues were not sampled, only blood, and their repertoires likely differ.

The chain recombines TRBV10-1 with TRBJ2-3; 7 bases are a match to TRBD2. What was sequenced was PBMCs. The source is a woman aged 40 to 50 in good health. Some clones in this sample may be carry-over from other donors' samples. The DNA for the CDR3 is TGCGCCAGCAGTGAATTCTGGGCGGGAGAGGGCGATACGCAGTATTTT. Its protein is CASSEFWAGEGDTQYF.